This T cell receptor (beta chain) was obtained from a study of CD8 T cells in ankylosing spondylitis. Notes on this clonotype: The antigen remains unidentified.

Study outcomes and limitations: There was a TCR beta motif, made of several highly homologous variants, that appeared characteristic of ankylosing spondylitis blood.

By quantitative 5'-RACE with molecular barcodes, the TCR beta libraries were made. TCRdb re-derived calls from the 5' RACE reads in MiXCR, one entry per CDR3 protein. The sample contains hundreds of thousands of distinct CDR3 sequences, about 26% of which appear only once. The CDR3 covers 14 residues. The J segment lost 10 bases and the V segment lost 5 bases, leaving 10 bases of the junction unmatched. The clonotype was recovered from a male donor with ankylosing spondylitis or in good health (not recorded which). Sequencing was performed on blood, either unsorted or a sorted T cell fraction (not recorded which). The rearrangement links TRBV12-3 or TRBV12-4 to TRBJ2-1, with 8 bases that match TRBD2. CDR3 DNA: TGTGCCAGCAGTCAACTTAGCGGGACAAAGGAGCAGTTCTTC. As protein: CASSQLSGTKEQFF.